This is a list of T cell receptor beta chains from one sample in a study of identical twins. TCRdb reprocessed the 5' RACE reads with MiXCR, giving one entry per CDR3 protein. The data contain 690,000 or so distinct CDR3 sequences, 5.5% to 6.5% of them singletons. Sequences were obtained from naive T cells sorted from blood. The receptors come from a man younger than 30 in good health. Each CDR3 is given with its conserved first and last residue. The order of the fields is D gene, J gene, clone size, V gene, CDR3 DNA, CDR3 protein. A D gene is named only where the DNA matches it firmly. Size is omitted from some rows. Given values are once, few, many or a class for expanded clones.

>TRBD1|TRBJ2-2|many|TRBV29-1
TGCAGCGTCCGGACAGGGGCCGGGGAGCTGTTTTTT
CSVRTGAGELFF
>TRBD2|TRBJ2-5|many|TRBV6-2/TRBV6-3
TGTGCCAGCACCCCTAGCGGGAGAGAGACCCAGTACTTC
CASTPSGRETQYF
>NA|TRBJ2-1|few|TRBV3-1
TGTGCCAGCAGCCAAGACCCACTAACGATCAATGAGCAGTTCTTC
CASSQDPLTINEQFF
>TRBD1|TRBJ2-7|many|TRBV10-3
TGTGCCATCAGTGAGTCTCGGGAAGGGGGCTCCGAGCAGTACTTC
CAISESREGGSEQYF
>NA|TRBJ1-2|NA|TRBV4-3
TGCGCCAGCAGCCAAGATCGAGGTCCAGGGCTTAGGAATGGCTACACCTTC
CASSQDRGPGLRNGYTF
>TRBD1|TRBJ1-4|many|TRBV5-1
TGCGCCAGCAGCAGGGACAGGGACCTGAGTGAAAAACTGTTTTTT
CASSRDRDLSEKLFF
>TRBD1|TRBJ1-6|few|TRBV28
TGTGCCAGCAGTGCCTACAGGGGCTCGAGCTCCTATAATTCACCCCTCCACTTT
CASSAYRGSSSYNSPLHF
>NA|TRBJ1-4|few|TRBV15
TGTGCCACCATACCGGGCCCGGGCTGGGGTAATGAAAAACTGTTTTTT
CATIPGPGWGNEKLFF
>NA|TRBJ1-5|many|TRBV5-1
TGCGCCAGCAGCCCGGAAGCAAGTCAGCCCCAGCATTTT
CASSPEASQPQHF
>NA|TRBJ2-2|NA|TRBV11-2
TGTGCCAGCAGGCCCCTCGTAAGAAGGACCGGGGAGCTGTTTTTT
CASRPLVRRTGELFF
>TRBD2|TRBJ2-1|NA|TRBV24-1
TGTGCCGCCGGAGGGACTAGCGCGTACAATGAGCAGTTCTTC
CAAGGTSAYNEQFF
>NA|TRBJ1-3|few|TRBV7-9
TGTGCCAGCAGAAGCCCTGAACAGGGATTCTCTGGAAACACCATATATTTT
CASRSPEQGFSGNTIYF
>NA|TRBJ1-1|many|TRBV15
TGTGCCACCAGCAGGGATTTGAACACTGAAGCTTTCTTT
CATSRDLNTEAFF
>NA|TRBJ2-1|few|TRBV2
TGTGCCAGCAGTTCTAACACCTACAATGAGCAGTTCTTC
CASSSNTYNEQFF
>TRBD1|TRBJ1-5|few|TRBV7-9
TGTGCCAGCAGCCCAGGACAGGGCGGGGGTCAGCCCCAGCATTTT
CASSPGQGGGQPQHF
>NA|TRBJ2-5|few|TRBV7-3
TGTGCCAGCAGCTTGGGAAAGCTGGAGACCCAGTACTTC
CASSLGKLETQYF
>NA|TRBJ2-2|many|TRBV20-1
TGCAGTGCTGTGGGGGAGGTCGACACCGGGGAGCTGTTTTTT
CSAVGEVDTGELFF
>TRBD2|TRBJ2-5|many|TRBV20-1
TGCAGTGCTGGGACTAGCGGGTTCCAAGAGACCCAGTACTTC
CSAGTSGFQETQYF
>TRBD1|TRBJ1-1|NA|TRBV30
TGTGCCTGGAGTCTCAGAGGGACAGGGGTGAACACTGAAGCTTTCTTT
CAWSLRGTGVNTEAFF
>NA|TRBJ1-5|many|TRBV12-3/TRBV12-4
TGTGCCAGCAGTTCTCCGGCAGGGTTCCGCAATCAGCCCCAGCATTTT
CASSSPAGFRNQPQHF
>TRBD2|TRBJ2-3|many|TRBV7-2
TGTGCCAGCAGCTTAGTGGGACTAGCGGGAGTGCAAGATACGCAGTATTTT
CASSLVGLAGVQDTQYF
>TRBD2|TRBJ2-5|many|TRBV28
TGTGCCATAGGGACTAGCGGGAGCATGGAGACCCAGTACTTC
CAIGTSGSMETQYF
>NA|TRBJ2-2|few|TRBV18
TGTGCCAGCGGCCGGGACATGACGAACACCGGGGAGCTGTTTTTT
CASGRDMTNTGELFF
>TRBD1|TRBJ2-3|few|TRBV5-6
TGTGCCAGCAGCTGGGGGACAGGTGAGGGCACAGATACGCAGTATTTT
CASSWGTGEGTDTQYF
>NA|TRBJ2-6|many|TRBV6-5
TGTGCCAGCAGTTATAATACTGGGGCCAACGTCCTGACTTTC
CASSYNTGANVLTF
>NA|TRBJ2-5|few|TRBV2
TGTGCCAGCAGGGCCGAGACGGGCGAGACCCAGTACTTC
CASRAETGETQYF
>NA|TRBJ1-2|few|TRBV7-9
TGTGCCAGCAGCACCGGACGGCTGCTTAACTATGGCTACACCTTC
CASSTGRLLNYGYTF
>NA|TRBJ1-1|many|TRBV12-3/TRBV12-4
TGTGCCAGCAGGTCAGGGAATGCGAACACTGAAGCTTTCTTT
CASRSGNANTEAFF
>NA|TRBJ2-1|few|TRBV12-3/TRBV12-4
TGTGCCAGCACCCGTGTGAGGGACTTCTACAATGAGCAGTTCTTC
CASTRVRDFYNEQFF
>NA|TRBJ2-1|few|TRBV24-1
TGTGCCACCAGTGACTCGAAGGGCAATGAGCAGTTCTTC
CATSDSKGNEQFF
>NA|TRBJ2-1|many|TRBV12-3/TRBV12-4
TGTGCCAGCAGCTACACCTCGGGACATGTGAATGAGCAGTTCTTC
CASSYTSGHVNEQFF
>NA|TRBJ1-4|many|TRBV12-3/TRBV12-4
TGTGCCAGCAGTGGGGTATCGGGCAGGGAAGATGAAAAACTGTTTTTT
CASSGVSGREDEKLFF
>TRBD2|TRBJ2-1|many|TRBV6-2/TRBV6-3
TGTGCCAGCAGTTCCCTAGCGGGAGGGATCAATGAGCAGTTCTTC
CASSSLAGGINEQFF
>TRBD1|TRBJ1-2|few|TRBV7-9
TGTGCCAGCAGCCGACGACAGGGTGGTGGCTACACCTTC
CASSRRQGGGYTF
>NA|TRBJ2-4|many|TRBV20-1
TGCAGTGCTACAGTGTCATTAGCCAAAAACATTCAGTACTTC
CSATVSLAKNIQYF
>NA|TRBJ1-1|many|TRBV5-1
TGCGCCAGCAGCTTGAGGGTGGACACTGAAGCTTTCTTT
CASSLRVDTEAFF
>NA|TRBJ2-1|NA|TRBV18
TGTGCCAGCTCAGTTTCTAGCCGTAACTACAATGAGCAGTTCTTC
CASSVSSRNYNEQFF
>NA|TRBJ1-5|many|TRBV20-1
TGCAGTGCTAGTTGGCAGGGCGAAAATCAGCCCCAGCATTTT
CSASWQGENQPQHF
>TRBD2|TRBJ2-1|many|TRBV4-1
TGCGCCAGCAGCCAAGTTCTGTCTAGCGGGACCCATGAGCAGTTCTTC
CASSQVLSSGTHEQFF
>NA|TRBJ1-1|many|TRBV5-1
TGCGCCAGCAGCTTGGGTGTCTCTGAAGCTTTCTTT
CASSLGVSEAFF
>TRBD2|TRBJ2-1|NA|TRBV9
TGTGCCAGCAGCGTAGAACTAGCGGGTGAGACCTACAATGAGCAGTTCTTC
CASSVELAGETYNEQFF
>NA|TRBJ2-1|many|TRBV4-2
TGTGCCAGCAGCCAAGAGGGAGTTAATGAGCAGTTCTTC
CASSQEGVNEQFF
>TRBD2|TRBJ2-1|many|TRBV5-6
TGTGCCAGCAGCGACGGACTAGCGGGAGATTTTTTCTTC
CASSDGLAGDFFF
>TRBD2|TRBJ2-1|few|TRBV4-3
TGCGCCAGCAGCCAAGAGCTAGCGGCCAGCTCCTACAATGAGCAGTTCTTC
CASSQELAASSYNEQFF
>NA|TRBJ2-2|many|TRBV15
TGTGCCACCAGCAGAGACAGGAACACCGGGGAGCTGTTTTTT
CATSRDRNTGELFF
>NA|TRBJ2-7|few|TRBV16
TGTGCCAGCAGCCAATCTAGGGCCAACCGCTACGAGCAGTACTTC
CASSQSRANRYEQYF
>TRBD1|TRBJ2-3|many|TRBV28
TGTGCCAGCGGACAGGGGGATTCTAAAGATACGCAGTATTTT
CASGQGDSKDTQYF
>NA|TRBJ2-3|many|TRBV24-1
TGTGCCACCAGTGATTTTCGGGGTGCGCACACAGATACGCAGTATTTT
CATSDFRGAHTDTQYF